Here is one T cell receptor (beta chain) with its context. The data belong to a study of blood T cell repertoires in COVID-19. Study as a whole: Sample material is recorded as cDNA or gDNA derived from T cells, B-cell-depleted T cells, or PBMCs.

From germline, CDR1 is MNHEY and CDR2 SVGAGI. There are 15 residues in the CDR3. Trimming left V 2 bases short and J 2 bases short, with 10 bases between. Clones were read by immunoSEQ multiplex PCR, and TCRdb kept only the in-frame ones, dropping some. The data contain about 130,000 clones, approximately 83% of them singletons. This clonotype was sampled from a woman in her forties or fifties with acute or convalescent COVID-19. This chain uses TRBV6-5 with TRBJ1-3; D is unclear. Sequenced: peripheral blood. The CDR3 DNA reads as TGTGCCAGCAGTTACACTCTTACCCCTGGAAACACCATATATTTT. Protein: CASSYTLTPGNTIYF.